What follows are 16 T cell receptor beta chains derived from one specimen sequenced in a study of OX40 agonist ivuxolimab in advanced cancers. Data came from immunoSEQ multiplex PCR; TCRdb stores just in-frame clones and leaves some out. The table records tens of thousands of clones, around 81% of them present only once. Sequenced material: CD4+ or CD8+ T cells sorted from blood, taken in a trial of the OX40 agonist ivuxolimab. The receptors were sampled from an adult with an advanced solid tumor such as melanoma, head and neck, liver or kidney cancer.

V gene TRBV30 combines with J gene TRBJ2-5; 9 positions agree with TRBD1. The CDR3 has 15 residues. Germline assignment: CDR1 GTSNPN and CDR2 SVGIG (reference sequence). V shed 2 bases and J 4 bases; nucleotides not matched to a gene: 8. The CDR3 protein is CAWSPQGARGETQYF. Written as DNA, the CDR3 is TGTGCCTGGAGTCCACAGGGGGCTAGGGGAGAGACCCAGTACTTC. Full variable domain (missing parts from reference TRBV30 and TRBJ2-5): SQTIHQWPATLVQPVGSPLSLECTVEGTSNPNLYWYRQAAGRGLQLLFYSVGIGQISSEVPQNLSASRPQDRQFILSSKKLLLSDSGFYLCAWSPQGARGETQYFGPGTRLLVL.

CDR3 residues: CASSPRPLGNEQFF. DNA of the CDR3: TGCGCCAGCAGCCCCAGACCCTTAGGAAATGAGCAGTTCTTC. V and J are TRBV5-1 and TRBJ2-1, with D hard to call. This CDR3 has 14 amino acids. Trimming stripped 4 bases from V and 7 bases from J, with 15 bases between. Germline assignment: CDR1 SGHRS and CDR2 YFSETQ.

J is TRBJ2-7 and V is TRBV5-6; D is undetermined. From germline, CDR1 is SGHDT and CDR2 YYEEEE. V was pared by 4 bases and J by 3 bases, with 20 bases between. The CDR3 loop spans 16 amino acids. In nucleotides, the CDR3 is TGTGCCAGCAGCCTCCGGCTAGTCTCAGATGGCTACGAGCAGTACTTC. As protein: CASSLRLVSDGYEQYF. Using reference TRBV5-6 and TRBJ2-7 for the parts outside the CDR3, the full variable domain is DAGVTQSPTHLIKTRGQQVTLRCSPKSGHDTVSWYQQALGQGPQFIFQYYEEEERQRGNFPDRFSGHQFPNYSSELNVNALLLGDSALYLCASSLRLVSDGYEQYFGPGTRLTVT.

This clone was detected a few times. The sample holds other DNA sequences that translate to the same CDR3. The genes are TRBV11-2 and TRBJ2-3, with 7 bases identical to TRBD2. This CDR3 is 16 amino acids long. Germline CDR1 and CDR2: SGHAT and FQNNGV. The V and J ends lost 1 base and 1 base, in that order; junction bases with no gene match: 5. In DNA, the CDR3 is TGTGCCAGCAGCTTAGCGGGGGGACCAGGCACAGATACGCAGTATTTT. Encoded protein: CASSLAGGPGTDTQYF.

The V and J genes are TRBV6-5 and TRBJ1-5; 7 bases map to TRBD1. Germline values: CDR1 MNHEY, CDR2 SVGAGI. The trim removed 6 bases at V and 2 bases at J, leaving 1 base unmatched. The CDR3 runs 13 residues. The DNA of the CDR3 is TGTGCCAGCAGCAGGGGGGGCAATCAGCCCCAGCATTTT. It yields the protein CASSRGGNQPQHF.

The V call is TRBV7-2, the J call TRBJ1-1, with D hard to call. The CDR3 contains 14 residues. Germline V gene sequence: CDR1 SGHTA, CDR2 FQGNSA. The V gene lost 3 bases and the J gene lost 0 bases, with 8 bases spanning the gap. The CDR3 region is CASSFSAMNTEAFF. The CDR3 DNA reads TGTGCCAGCAGCTTCTCAGCGATGAACACTGAAGCTTTCTTT.

This clone has a single count. The rearrangement links TRBV28 to TRBJ2-5, with D possibly TRBD1 on 5 matching bases. V lost 6 bases to trimming and J lost 4 bases, with 9 bases between them. Germline loops: CDR1 MDHEN, CDR2 SYDVKM. CDR3 length: 12 amino acids. The CDR3 DNA is TGTGCCAGCAGGCCGGACACAGAGACCCAGTACTTC. Protein product: CASRPDTETQYF. The complete variable domain, with remaining parts taken from reference TRBV28 and TRBJ2-5, reads DVKVTQSSRYLVKRTGEKVFLECVQDMDHENMFWYRQDPGLGLRLIYFSYDVKMKEKGDIPEGYSVSREKKERFSLILESASTNQTSMYLCASRPDTETQYFGPGTRLLVL.

The table lists this clone with a few counts. This chain connects TRBV10-2 to TRBJ2-5, with a tentative D call TRBD2 (6 bases). Germline values: CDR1 WSHSY, CDR2 SAAADI. V lost 8 bases and J 4 bases, leaving 14 bases between the germline ends. This CDR3 spans 13 amino acids. The CDR3 DNA sequence: TGCGCCAGCCACCCCTCCGGGGGAGAGACCCAGTACTTC. It is translated as CASHPSGGETQYF.

The V and J genes are TRBV6-1 and TRBJ2-7; TRBD1 might be the D (6 bases). The CDR3 loop spans 14 amino acids. V lost 7 bases to trimming and J lost 1 base, with 14 bases between them. The germline CDR1 and CDR2 sequences are MNHNS and SASEGT. This CDR3 is CASTPTGTSYEQYV. The CDR3 nucleotides read TGTGCCAGCACCCCTACCGGGACATCCTACGAGCAGTACGTC.

V and J are TRBV30 and TRBJ1-4, with a weak D call TRBD1 (6 bases). The CDR3 contains 15 residues. The germline V gene encodes CDR1 GTSNPN and CDR2 SVGIG (reference sequence). The ends were cut back, 3 bases at V and 3 bases at J, with 14 bases in the middle. The CDR3 sequence: CAWSRQGSPNEKLFF. In DNA, the CDR3 is TGTGCCTGGAGCCGTCAGGGGTCCCCTAATGAAAAACTGTTTTTT.

The chain carries TRBV18 and TRBJ1-1; no firm D call. Per germline, CDR1 KGHSH and CDR2 LQKENI. V shed 3 bases and J shed 1 base, with 12 bases lying between them. CDR3 length: 15 amino acids. The chain's CDR3 is CASSPLPDRNTEAFF. CDR3 coding DNA: TGTGCCAGCTCACCCCTCCCGGATCGGAACACTGAAGCTTTCTTT.

This clone was recorded only once. The chain links TRBV6-1 to TRBJ1-2, with D possibly being TRBD1 (6 bases). Trimming took off 6 bases at V and 3 bases at J, with 14 bases between the two ends. From germline, CDR1 is MNHNS and CDR2 SASEGT. The CDR3 contains 14 residues. Here the CDR3 DNA reads TGTGCCAGCAGCAAGGGGGTTGGCGACTATGGCTACACCTTC. It translates to CASSKGVGDYGYTF.

The sample holds many counts of this clone. The V gene is TRBV25-1, the J gene TRBJ1-6, with 9 nucleotides matching TRBD1. J gave up 6 bases and V 5 bases, and 2 bases lay outside the gene matches. The V gene's germline CDR1 is MGHDK and CDR2 SYGVNS. The CDR3 runs 14 residues. CDR3 sequence: CASSWDRANSPLHF. In nucleotides, the CDR3 is TGTGCCAGCAGTTGGGACAGGGCTAATTCACCCCTCCACTTT.

V gene TRBV7-2 combines with J gene TRBJ2-1; possible D gene TRBD2, 7 bases. In germline, CDR1 is SGHTA, CDR2 FQGNSA. The CDR3 has 17 residues. V was trimmed by 4 bases and J by 3 bases, leaving 19 bases between them. In DNA form, the CDR3 reads TGTGCCAGCAGCTCCCCAAGGGGGGGGAGGCGCTACAATGAGCAGTTCTTC. Its protein is CASSSPRGGRRYNEQFF.

This chain links TRBV7-3 with TRBJ2-5; D not certain. The length of the CDR3 is 13 residues. The ends were cut back, 6 bases at V and 4 bases at J, with 12 bases in the middle. CDR1 is SGHTA, CDR2 FQGTGA, per germline. In nucleotides, the CDR3 is TGTGCCAGCAGAAAGGGTCCAGGAGAGACCCAGTACTTC. Its protein product is CASRKGPGETQYF.

The rearrangement uses TRBV11-2 and TRBJ2-5, with a tentative D call TRBD2 (5 bases). The V end lost 0 bases, the J end lost 5 bases, and 13 bases lay between the germline ends. The length of the CDR3 is 15 residues. CDR1 and CDR2 (germline): SGHAT, FQNNGV. CDR3 in amino acids: CASSLEASRWETQYF. CDR3 in DNA: TGTGCCAGCAGCTTAGAGGCTAGCCGGTGGGAGACCCAGTACTTC.